These 5 T cell receptor beta chains came from one sample sequenced in a study of somatic mutations in cytotoxic T cells in rheumatoid arthritis. Produced via immunoSEQ multiplex PCR; TCRdb's table is partial and in-frame only. Of several thousand clones in the sample, around two thirds were seen once. The specimen was CD8+ T cells sorted from blood. These TCRs come from an adult with rheumatoid arthritis.

This chain connects TRBV4-2 to TRBJ2-7; D ambiguous. The germline V gene encodes CDR1 LGHNA and CDR2 YNFKEQ. The germline V and J ends were trimmed by 4 bases and 0 bases, with 16 bases remaining between them. The CDR3 has 16 residues. The CDR3 here is CASSRRPGLSSYEQYF. The CDR3 DNA is TGTGCCAGCAGCCGCCGCCCGGGCCTAAGCTCCTACGAGCAGTACTTC.

This chain uses TRBV7-9 with TRBJ1-1, with no clear D. V lost 5 bases to trimming and J lost 3 bases, with 7 bases between them. Looked up from germline, CDR1 is SEHNR and CDR2 is FQNEAQ (reference sequence). The CDR3 totals 12 residues. Written as DNA, the CDR3 is TGTGCCAGCAGCCTAGAAGACACTGAAGCTTTCTTT. This encodes CASSLEDTEAFF.

This chain uses TRBV19 with TRBJ2-7; 8 bases line up with TRBD1. Germline CDR1 LNHDA, CDR2 SQIVND (reference sequence). The V segment lost 3 bases and the J segment 5 bases; nucleotides outside the gene matches: 6. This CDR3 has 14 residues. The CDR3 DNA follows: TGTGCCAGTAGTATCCAGGGGGCGCACGACGAGCAGTACTTC. This encodes CASSIQGAHDEQYF.

This clone was recorded a few times. The chain uses TRBV9 and TRBJ2-7, with 10 nucleotides matching TRBD1. The V gene end was trimmed by 1 base and the J gene end by 6 bases; junction bases not matched to a gene: 7. CDR1 and CDR2 from the germline V gene are SGDLS and YYNGEE. CDR3 size: 15 residues. The CDR3 region has the DNA TGTGCCAGCAGCGTATACGGGACAGGGGAGAGCGAGCAGTACTTC. Translation: CASSVYGTGESEQYF. Using reference TRBV9 and TRBJ2-7 for the parts outside the CDR3, the full variable domain is DSGVTQTPKHLITATGQRVTLRCSPRSGDLSVYWYQQSLDQGLQFLIQYYNGEERAKGNILERFSAQQFPDLHSELNLSSLELGDSALYFCASSVYGTGESEQYFGPGTRLTVT.

This chain connects TRBV6-1 to TRBJ1-1; TRBD1 agrees at 9 bases. CDR1 and CDR2 (germline): MNHNS, SASEGT. CDR3 length equals 13 residues. J gave up 6 bases and V 6 bases, and 5 bases lay outside the gene matches. The CDR3 loop is CASSGQGRPEAFF. The CDR3 nucleotides read TGTGCCAGCAGCGGACAGGGGCGGCCTGAAGCTTTCTTT.